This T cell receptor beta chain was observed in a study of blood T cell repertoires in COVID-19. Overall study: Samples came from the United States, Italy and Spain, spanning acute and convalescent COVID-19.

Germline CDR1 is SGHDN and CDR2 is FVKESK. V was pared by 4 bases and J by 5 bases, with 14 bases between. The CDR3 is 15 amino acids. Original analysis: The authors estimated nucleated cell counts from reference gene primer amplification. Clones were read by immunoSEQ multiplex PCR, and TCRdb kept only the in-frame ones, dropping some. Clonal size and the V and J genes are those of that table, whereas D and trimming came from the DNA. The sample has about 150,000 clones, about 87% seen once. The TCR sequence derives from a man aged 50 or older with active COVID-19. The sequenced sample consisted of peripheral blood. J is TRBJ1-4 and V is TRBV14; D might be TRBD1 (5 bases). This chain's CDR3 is CASSPGERVNEKLFF. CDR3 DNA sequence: TGTGCCAGCAGCCCGGGGGAAAGGGTGAATGAAAAACTGTTTTTT.